The present T cell receptor beta chain was sequenced within a study of T cell clones after liver transplantation. Across the whole study: Samples came from ITN030ST, which attempted immunosuppression withdrawal within 2 years of liver transplantation. Draws occurred before transplant, before withdrawal, and after complete or failed withdrawal. Post-transplant blood was tracked for graft-donor-reactive T cell clones identified in a pre-transplant mixed lymphocyte reaction. Study-wide results and caveats: In two subjects, few donor cells limited the measurable donor-reactive repertoire.

With respect to this clone: The antigen is undetermined.

Clones were read by immunoSEQ multiplex PCR, and TCRdb kept only the in-frame ones, dropping some. The sample includes more than 95,000 clones, approximately 78% of them seen just once. Germline V gene data show CDR1 as MRHNA and CDR2 as SNTAGT. The V and J ends lost 4 bases and 2 bases respectively, with 10 bases between them. CDR3 size: 14 residues. The TCR comes from a human donor who received a liver transplant. The V gene is TRBV6-4, the J gene TRBJ2-3; either TRBD1 or TRBD2 may fit D (5 bases each). Specimen: CD4+ T cells from blood, collected before liver transplant. Here the CDR3 DNA reads TGTGCCAGCAGTGCGGGGCCGCTCACAGATACGCAGTATTTT. This gives the protein CASSAGPLTDTQYF.